The T cell receptor beta chain described here comes from a study of neurological immune-mediated disorders. This clonotype was seen many times. Antigen specificity is unknown. General study results and limits: The study found no CDR3 amino acid sequences shared by expanded clones across subjects, suggesting private repertoires in all groups. Multiple sclerosis patients had less TCR clonal expansion than even healthy controls, unlike HTLV-1-associated myelopathy.

The authors made cDNA by 5'RACE with 10-nucleotide random UMIs. From 15-18 subjects, each sequencing run yielded over 180 million TCR-beta sequences. One entry per CDR3 protein results from TCRdb running MiXCR on the 5' RACE reads. The sample has approximately 87,000 distinct CDR3 sequences; 12% to 15% are singletons. V was shortened by 4 bases and J by 10 bases, with 14 bases between the two germline ends. There are 12 residues in the CDR3. CDR1 SGHRS and CDR2 YFSETQ come from the germline V gene. This receptor was obtained from a woman aged 50 to 60 in good health. The sample consisted of PBMCs. The chain joins TRBV5-1 to TRBJ2-5; D remains ambiguous. The CDR3 here is CASSPAGGDQYF. CDR3 coding DNA: TGCGCCAGCAGCCCCGCCGGTGGGGACCAGTACTTC. Full variable domain (outside the CDR3, taken from reference TRBV5-1 and TRBJ2-5): KAGVTQTPRYLIKTRGQQVTLSCSPISGHRSVSWYQQTPGQGLQFLFEYFSETQRNKGNFPGRFSGRQFSNSRSEMNVSTLELGDSALYLCASSPAGGDQYFGPGTRLLVL.